The rows below give T cell receptor beta chains drawn from one sample of a study of identical twins. MiXCR, applied by TCRdb to the 5' RACE reads, yields one record per CDR3 protein. The data show roughly 250,000 distinct CDR3 sequences, roughly an eighth seen once. Sequencing was carried out using memory (CD45RO+) T cells sorted from blood. Receptors were obtained from a woman aged 18-29 years in good health. The CDR3 runs from the conserved cysteine through the conserved F or W. D genes are given only for firm matches. Some rows have no size entry. The others give once, few or many, or a class for an expanded clone.

v_call: TRBV20-1; j_call: TRBJ2-1; d_call: TRBD2; clone_size: NA; cdr3_nt: TGCAGTGCTAGAAGAGAAGAAGGGACTAGGCCTTACAATGAGCAGTTCTTC; cdr3_aa: CSARREEGTRPYNEQFF
v_call: TRBV11-2; j_call: TRBJ2-6; d_call: NA; clone_size: NA; cdr3_nt: TGTGCCAGCAGCTTAAATATAGGATCTGGGGCCAACGTCCTGACTTTC; cdr3_aa: CASSLNIGSGANVLTF
v_call: TRBV5-5; j_call: TRBJ2-1; d_call: NA; clone_size: NA; cdr3_nt: TGTGCCAGCAGCTTTCTGACCGAGGATGAGCAGTTCTTC; cdr3_aa: CASSFLTEDEQFF
v_call: TRBV4-2; j_call: TRBJ2-3; d_call: TRBD2; clone_size: NA; cdr3_nt: TGTGCCAGCAGCCCGTTACTAGCGGGAGACACAGATACGCAGTATTTT; cdr3_aa: CASSPLLAGDTDTQYF
v_call: TRBV7-9; j_call: TRBJ1-1; d_call: TRBD1; clone_size: NA; cdr3_nt: TGTGCCAGCAGCGCGCCGACAGGGGAGATTGAAGCTTTCTTT; cdr3_aa: CASSAPTGEIEAFF
v_call: TRBV12-3/TRBV12-4; j_call: TRBJ2-1; d_call: TRBD2; clone_size: NA; cdr3_nt: TGTGCCAGCAGGGACCCCGGGAGGATTAGTGGGGAGCAGTTCTTC; cdr3_aa: CASRDPGRISGEQFF
v_call: TRBV5-1; j_call: TRBJ1-1; d_call: NA; clone_size: NA; cdr3_nt: TGCGCCAGCAGCTTGGGCAGGGTGGACACTGAAGCTTTCTTT; cdr3_aa: CASSLGRVDTEAFF
v_call: TRBV28; j_call: TRBJ2-1; d_call: NA; clone_size: NA; cdr3_nt: TGTGCCAGCAGTTTCAGTGGTCGCTCCTACAATGAGCAGTTCTTC; cdr3_aa: CASSFSGRSYNEQFF
v_call: TRBV10-3; j_call: TRBJ2-7; d_call: NA; clone_size: many; cdr3_nt: TGTGCCATCAGTTTCGTTCAGGGGATAGCCTACGAGCAGTACTTC; cdr3_aa: CAISFVQGIAYEQYF
v_call: TRBV6-5; j_call: TRBJ2-2; d_call: NA; clone_size: NA; cdr3_nt: TGTGCCAGCAGTTACCAGCTTACCACCGGGGAGCTGTTTTTT; cdr3_aa: CASSYQLTTGELFF
v_call: TRBV20-1; j_call: TRBJ2-5; d_call: TRBD1; clone_size: few; cdr3_nt: TGCAGTGCTAGTTCCAGGGGGCAAGAGACCCAGTACTTC; cdr3_aa: CSASSRGQETQYF
v_call: TRBV4-3; j_call: TRBJ2-5; d_call: TRBD2; clone_size: few; cdr3_nt: TGCGCCAGCAGCCCAAATCTGTCTAGCGGGTCGACTAAAGAGACCCAGTACTTC; cdr3_aa: CASSPNLSSGSTKETQYF
v_call: TRBV4-3; j_call: TRBJ1-1; d_call: NA; clone_size: many; cdr3_nt: TGCGCCAGCAGCCCCCGGGAGAACACTGAAGCTTTCTTT; cdr3_aa: CASSPRENTEAFF
v_call: TRBV6-1; j_call: TRBJ1-5; d_call: NA; clone_size: NA; cdr3_nt: TGTGCCAGCAGCCAGAAACAGGGAGGTCGCAATCAGCCCCAGCATTTT; cdr3_aa: CASSQKQGGRNQPQHF
v_call: TRBV6-5; j_call: TRBJ1-5; d_call: NA; clone_size: NA; cdr3_nt: TGTGCCAGCAGTTCCACCGGCGGGGGAGTTCAGCCCCAGCATTTT; cdr3_aa: CASSSTGGGVQPQHF
v_call: TRBV7-6; j_call: TRBJ2-7; d_call: TRBD2; clone_size: few; cdr3_nt: TGTGCCAGCAGCTTTTCGGGGGGTACCTACGAGCAGTACTTC; cdr3_aa: CASSFSGGTYEQYF
v_call: TRBV5-1; j_call: TRBJ2-5; d_call: NA; clone_size: many; cdr3_nt: TGCGCCAGCAGCTTGTGGCTAGCCGAGACCCAGTACTTC; cdr3_aa: CASSLWLAETQYF
v_call: TRBV24-1; j_call: TRBJ2-1; d_call: TRBD2; clone_size: few; cdr3_nt: TGTGCCACCAGTGACGCACGCACTAGCGGGGGTAGAGATGAGCAGTTCTTC; cdr3_aa: CATSDARTSGGRDEQFF
v_call: TRBV12-3/TRBV12-4; j_call: TRBJ1-5; d_call: NA; clone_size: NA; cdr3_nt: TGTGCCAGCAGTTTGGCAGGGGATAGCAATCAGCCCCAGCATTTT; cdr3_aa: CASSLAGDSNQPQHF
v_call: TRBV5-5; j_call: TRBJ2-6; d_call: NA; clone_size: NA; cdr3_nt: TGTGCCAGCAGCTTGAGGAGGGGGGCCAACGTCCTGACTTTC; cdr3_aa: CASSLRRGANVLTF
v_call: TRBV12-3/TRBV12-4; j_call: TRBJ2-2; d_call: NA; clone_size: many; cdr3_nt: TGTGCCAGCAGTTTAGGAGGGCCCGGGGAGCTGTTTTTT; cdr3_aa: CASSLGGPGELFF
v_call: TRBV6-2/TRBV6-3; j_call: TRBJ1-2; d_call: NA; clone_size: NA; cdr3_nt: TGTGCCAGCAGTTATAGACATAGTTCAAACTATGGCTACACCTTC; cdr3_aa: CASSYRHSSNYGYTF